This T cell receptor beta chain emerged from a study of blood T cell repertoires in COVID-19 (TCRdb year 2020). A note on the overall study: Samples from collaborators originated in the United States, Italy and Spain and spanned both the acute and convalescent phases of COVID-19. The samples were drawn from two sources: the first 160 participants of the ongoing ImmuneRACE study, and fewer than 1,500 subjects contributed by 6 global collaborators. Where available, HLA class I and class II types were obtained from metadata supplied by the sample provider rather than from assay-based typing. The prospective study material was composed of cDNA or gDNA derived from T cells, B-cell-depleted T cells, or PBMCs. The repertoires were released in a freely available public database intended as a resource for research on the immune response to SARS-CoV-2. Sample metadata almost always included a de-identified subject ID, COVID-19 status, age in years and sex. Subjects who had been exposed to COVID-19, were actively infected with it, or had recovered from it provided the deeply sampled blood TCRbeta repertoires that made up the dataset.

What the research found in general, with its limitations: How much clinical and demographic metadata was included differed by source and by participant, and the metadata was provided uncurated.

The collaborating institutions used their own protocols to collect whole blood in K2EDTA tubes. For TCRbeta analysis, collaborators shipped samples as frozen whole blood, isolated PBMCs, or DNA extracted from either of those sample types. The immunoSEQ Assay, a bias-controlled multiplex PCR, was used to amplify TCRbeta CDR3 regions from genomic DNA. The paper's data handling went like this. The number of nucleated cells in each sample was estimated by amplification of reference gene primers within the assay. To quantify the absolute abundance of each unique TCRbeta CDR3 rearrangement, sequence reads were collapsed and filtered. For each sample, productive Simpson clonality was calculated as the square root of Simpson's diversity index across productive rearrangements. Drawn from immuneACCESS, this table holds only the in-frame rearrangements with V and J called that TCRdb kept. Clones are partly lost; checked studies trace under half to an unresolved V gene and leave the rest unexplained. From that table come the V and J calls and clone size; the DNA was used to work out D and trimming. The sample profile shows 120,000 or so clones; around nine tenths of them were found once. About 2.1% of the sample is taken by the ten largest.

To note about this clone: Which antigen it targets is not known. Base quality data are lacking; no much larger clone is found one base away.

Input material: peripheral blood. This sequence was found in a woman in her 50s with acute or convalescent COVID-19.

DNA sequence: TGTGCCTGGAGGGCAAGACAGTTTGCTAGCACAGATACGCAGTATTTT. Its protein product is CAWRARQFASTDTQYF. Rearrangement joined TRBV30 to TRBJ2-3, and perhaps TRBD1 as D gene, on 5 matching bases. V loses 3 bases, J loses 0 bases, and the germline ends lie 16 bases apart. Taken from cysteine to phenylalanine, the CDR3 has 16 residues. The CDR3 DNA has 48 bases and is translated from base 1. The germline V gene encodes CDR1 GTSNPN and CDR2 SVGIG (reference sequence).